The source of this T cell receptor beta chain is a study of T-cell reconstitution after alpha-beta-depleted transplantation in children. TCRbeta library preparation incorporated unique molecular identifiers. TCRdb redid the calling of the PCR reads with MiXCR, one entry per CDR3 protein. The sample contains around 530,000 distinct CDR3 sequences, over 25% of which appear only once. The germline gives CDR1 LNHDA, CDR2 SQIVND (reference sequence). V lost 2 bases and J lost 5, with 14 bases in between. The CDR3 is 15 residues long. This clonotype originated in a human donor who donated a stem cell graft to a child with aplastic anemia. The V and J genes are TRBV19 and TRBJ2-3, with D possibly matching TRBD2 (6 bases). This specimen consisted of PBMCs from the stem cell graft donor, obtained from the stem cell graft. The CDR3 DNA sequence: TGTGCCAGTAGTATATACGGGAGCTTAGGAGATACGCAGTATTTT. Protein: CASSIYGSLGDTQYF. Full variable domain (rest looked up from reference TRBV19 and TRBJ2-3): DGGITQSPKYLFRKEGQNVTLSCEQNLNHDAMYWYRQDPGQGLRLIYYSQIVNDFQKGDIAEGYSVSREKKESFPLTVTSAQKNPTAFYLCASSIYGSLGDTQYFGPGTRLTVL.